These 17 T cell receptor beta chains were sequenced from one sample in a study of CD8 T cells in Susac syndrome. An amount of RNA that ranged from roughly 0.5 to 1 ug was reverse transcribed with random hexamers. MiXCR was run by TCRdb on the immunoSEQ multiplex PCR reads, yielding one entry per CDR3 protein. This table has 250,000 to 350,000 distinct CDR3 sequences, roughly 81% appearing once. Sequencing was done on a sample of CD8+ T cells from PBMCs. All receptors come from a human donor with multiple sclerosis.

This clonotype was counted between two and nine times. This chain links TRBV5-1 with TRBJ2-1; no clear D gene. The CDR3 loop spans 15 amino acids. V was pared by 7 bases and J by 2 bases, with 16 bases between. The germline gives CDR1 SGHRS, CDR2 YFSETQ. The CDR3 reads CASSREFPPYNEQFF. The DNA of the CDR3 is TGCGCCAGCTCCCGAGAGTTTCCTCCCTACAATGAGCAGTTCTTC.

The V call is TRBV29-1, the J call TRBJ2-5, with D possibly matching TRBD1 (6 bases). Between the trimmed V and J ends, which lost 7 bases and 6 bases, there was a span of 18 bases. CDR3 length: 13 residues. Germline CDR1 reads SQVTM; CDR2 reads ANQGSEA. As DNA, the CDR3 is TGCAGCGCGTACCCCCAGGACAGAAAGACCCAGTACTTC. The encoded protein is CSAYPQDRKTQYF.

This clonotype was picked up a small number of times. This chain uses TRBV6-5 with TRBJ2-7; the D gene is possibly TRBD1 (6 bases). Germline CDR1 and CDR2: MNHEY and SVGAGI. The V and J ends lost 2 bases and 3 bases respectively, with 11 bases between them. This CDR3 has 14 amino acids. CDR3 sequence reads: CASSYPNRDYEQYF. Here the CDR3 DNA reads TGTGCCAGCAGTTACCCTAACAGGGACTACGAGCAGTACTTC.

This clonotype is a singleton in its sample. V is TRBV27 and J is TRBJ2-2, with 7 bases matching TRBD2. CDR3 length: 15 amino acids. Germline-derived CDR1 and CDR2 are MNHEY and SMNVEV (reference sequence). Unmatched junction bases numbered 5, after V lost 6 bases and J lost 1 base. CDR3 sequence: CASSPWGGNTGELFF. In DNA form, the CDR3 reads TGTGCCAGCAGCCCCTGGGGGGGGAACACCGGGGAGCTGTTTTTT.

The CDR3 DNA reads as TGTGCCTACCGGGACTTCTCCTACAATGAGCAGTTCTTC. It is translated as CAYRDFSYNEQFF. The chain has TRBV30 and TRBJ2-1; possibly TRBD2 for D (6 bases). CDR1 and CDR2 from the germline V gene are GTSNPN and SVGIG (reference sequence). This CDR3 is built from 13 residues. V was cut by 7 bases and J by 0 bases, with 10 bases left in between. The whole variable domain, filled in from reference TRBV30 and TRBJ2-1, reads SQTIHQWPATLVQPVGSPLSLECTVEGTSNPNLYWYRQAAGRGLQLLFYSVGIGQISSEVPQNLSASRPQDRQFILSSKKLLLSDSGFYLCAYRDFSYNEQFFGPGTRLTVL.

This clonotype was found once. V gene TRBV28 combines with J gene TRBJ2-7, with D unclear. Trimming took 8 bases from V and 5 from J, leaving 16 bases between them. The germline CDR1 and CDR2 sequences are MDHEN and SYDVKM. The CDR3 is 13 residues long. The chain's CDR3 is CASLSRKDHEQYF. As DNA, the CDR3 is TGTGCCAGCCTGTCGCGAAAGGACCACGAGCAGTACTTC.

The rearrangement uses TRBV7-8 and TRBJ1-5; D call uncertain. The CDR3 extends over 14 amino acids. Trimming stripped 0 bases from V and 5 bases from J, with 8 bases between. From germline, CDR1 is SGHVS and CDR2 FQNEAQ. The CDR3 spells CASSLAQRDQPQHF. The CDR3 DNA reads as TGTGCCAGCAGCTTAGCACAGCGGGATCAGCCCCAGCATTTT.

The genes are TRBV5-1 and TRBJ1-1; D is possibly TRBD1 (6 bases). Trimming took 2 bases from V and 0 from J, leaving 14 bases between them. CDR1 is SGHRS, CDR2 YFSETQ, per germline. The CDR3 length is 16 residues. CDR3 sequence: CASSFAVGGLNTEAFF. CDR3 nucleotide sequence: TGCGCCAGCAGCTTCGCAGTTGGGGGGCTGAACACTGAAGCTTTCTTT.

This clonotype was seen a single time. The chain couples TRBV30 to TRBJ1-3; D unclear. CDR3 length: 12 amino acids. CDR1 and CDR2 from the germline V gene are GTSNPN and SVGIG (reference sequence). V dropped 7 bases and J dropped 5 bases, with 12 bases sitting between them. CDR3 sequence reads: CAFLGPRNTIYF. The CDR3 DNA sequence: TGTGCCTTCCTGGGCCCTAGAAACACCATATATTTT.

The CDR3 reads CSARDRQALDPEKLFF. The CDR3 region has the DNA TGCAGTGCTAGAGATAGGCAGGCGCTCGATCCTGAAAAACTGTTTTTT. The chain is built from TRBV20-1 and TRBJ1-4; D gene ambiguous. CDR1 and CDR2 from the germline V gene are DFQATT and SNEGSKA (reference sequence). The CDR3 loop spans 16 amino acids. The V end lost 0 bases, the J end lost 7 bases, and 18 bases lay between the germline ends.

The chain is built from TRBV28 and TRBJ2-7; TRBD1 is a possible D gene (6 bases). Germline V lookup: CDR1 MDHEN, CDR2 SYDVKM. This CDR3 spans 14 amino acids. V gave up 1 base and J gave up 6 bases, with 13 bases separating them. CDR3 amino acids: CASSLFQGPSEQYF. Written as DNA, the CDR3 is TGTGCCAGCAGTTTATTTCAGGGGCCTAGCGAGCAGTACTTC.

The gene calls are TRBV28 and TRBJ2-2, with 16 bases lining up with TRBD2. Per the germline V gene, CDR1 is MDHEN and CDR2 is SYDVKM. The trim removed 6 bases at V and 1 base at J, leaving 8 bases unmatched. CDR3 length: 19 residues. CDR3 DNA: TGTGCCAGCAGCCCGGGACTAGCGGGAGGGATTGAGAACACCGGGGAGCTGTTTTTT. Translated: CASSPGLAGGIENTGELFF.

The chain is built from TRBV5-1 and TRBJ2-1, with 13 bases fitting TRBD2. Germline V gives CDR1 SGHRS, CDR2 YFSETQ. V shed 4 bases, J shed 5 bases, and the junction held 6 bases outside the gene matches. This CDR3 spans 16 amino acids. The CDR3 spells CASSPYTSGRDNEQFF. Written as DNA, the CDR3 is TGCGCCAGCAGCCCGTATACTAGCGGGAGGGACAATGAGCAGTTCTTC.

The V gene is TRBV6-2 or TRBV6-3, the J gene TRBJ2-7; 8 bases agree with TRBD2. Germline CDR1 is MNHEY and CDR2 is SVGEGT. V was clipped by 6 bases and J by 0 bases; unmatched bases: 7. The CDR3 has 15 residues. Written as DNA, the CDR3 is TGTGCCAGCAGCGCTCCCCGGGGGGGCTCCTACGAGCAGTACTTC. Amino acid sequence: CASSAPRGGSYEQYF.

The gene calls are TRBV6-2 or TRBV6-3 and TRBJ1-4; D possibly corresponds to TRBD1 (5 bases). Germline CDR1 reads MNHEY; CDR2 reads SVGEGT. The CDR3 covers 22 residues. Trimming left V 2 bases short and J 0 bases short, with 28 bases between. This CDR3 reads CASSYPKYLRTTDRATNEKLFF. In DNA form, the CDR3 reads TGTGCCAGCAGTTACCCGAAATACCTTCGCACGACAGACAGAGCAACTAATGAAAAACTGTTTTTT.

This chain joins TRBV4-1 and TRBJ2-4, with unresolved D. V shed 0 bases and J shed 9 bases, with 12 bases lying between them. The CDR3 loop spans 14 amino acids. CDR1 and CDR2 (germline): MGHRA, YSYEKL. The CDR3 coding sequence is TGCGCCAGCAGCCAAGATCAGGTAGAACGCATTCAGTACTTC. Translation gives CASSQDQVERIQYF.

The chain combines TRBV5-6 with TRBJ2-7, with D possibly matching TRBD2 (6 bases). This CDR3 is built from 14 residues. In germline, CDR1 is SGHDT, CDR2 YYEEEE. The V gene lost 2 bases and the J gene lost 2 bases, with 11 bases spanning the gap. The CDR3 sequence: CASSFGGAPYEQYF. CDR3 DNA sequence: TGTGCCAGCAGCTTCGGCGGGGCACCCTACGAGCAGTACTTC.